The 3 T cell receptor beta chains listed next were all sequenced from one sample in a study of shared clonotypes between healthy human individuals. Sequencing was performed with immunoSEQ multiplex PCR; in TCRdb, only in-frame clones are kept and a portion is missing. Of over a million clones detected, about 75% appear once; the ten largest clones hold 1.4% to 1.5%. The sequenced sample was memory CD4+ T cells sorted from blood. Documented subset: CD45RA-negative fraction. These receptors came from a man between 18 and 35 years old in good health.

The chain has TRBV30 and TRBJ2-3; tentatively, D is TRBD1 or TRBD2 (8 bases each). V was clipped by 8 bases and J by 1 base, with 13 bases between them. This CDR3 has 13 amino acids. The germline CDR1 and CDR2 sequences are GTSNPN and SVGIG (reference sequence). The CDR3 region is CAREGQGTDTQYF. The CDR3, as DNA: TGTGCCCGGGAGGGACAGGGCACAGATACGCAGTATTTT.

The CDR3 region is CASSVGQRPEAFF. The CDR3 DNA is TGTGCCAGCAGCGTGGGACAGAGGCCTGAAGCTTTCTTT. The V and J genes are TRBV13 and TRBJ1-1; 7 bases map to TRBD1. This CDR3 region has 13 residues. The germline V gene encodes CDR1 PRHDT and CDR2 FYEKMQ (reference sequence). J gave up 6 bases and V 5 bases, and 6 bases lay outside the gene matches.

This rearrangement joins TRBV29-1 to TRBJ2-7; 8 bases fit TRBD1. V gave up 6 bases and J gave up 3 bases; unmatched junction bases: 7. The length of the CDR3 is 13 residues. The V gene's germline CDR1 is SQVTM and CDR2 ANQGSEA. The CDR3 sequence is CSVRTGWYYEQYF. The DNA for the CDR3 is TGCAGCGTCAGGACAGGGTGGTACTACGAGCAGTACTTC.